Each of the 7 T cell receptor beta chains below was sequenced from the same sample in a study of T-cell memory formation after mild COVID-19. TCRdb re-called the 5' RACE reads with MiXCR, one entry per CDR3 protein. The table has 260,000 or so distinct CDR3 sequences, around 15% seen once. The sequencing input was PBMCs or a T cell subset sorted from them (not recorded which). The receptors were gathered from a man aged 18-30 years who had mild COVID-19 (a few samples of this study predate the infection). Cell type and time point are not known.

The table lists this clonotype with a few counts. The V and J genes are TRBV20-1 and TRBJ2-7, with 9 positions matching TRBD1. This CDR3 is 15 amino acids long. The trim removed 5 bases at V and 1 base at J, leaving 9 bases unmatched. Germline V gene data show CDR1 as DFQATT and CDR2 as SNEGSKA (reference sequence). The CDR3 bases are TGCAGTGCTCGGCCCAGCGGGACAGGGTCCTACGAGCAGTACTTC. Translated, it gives CSARPSGTGSYEQYF.

The CDR3 nucleotides read TGTGCCAGCAGCCCTCCCCCGACAGGGTCTGAGACCCAGTACTTC. As protein: CASSPPPTGSETQYF. The chain uses TRBV3-1 and TRBJ2-5, with 7 bases lining up with TRBD1. Trimming at V came to 4 bases and at J to 5 bases, leaving 10 bases not matched to a gene. The CDR3 is 15 amino acids. The germline gives CDR1 LGHDT, CDR2 YNNKEL (reference sequence).

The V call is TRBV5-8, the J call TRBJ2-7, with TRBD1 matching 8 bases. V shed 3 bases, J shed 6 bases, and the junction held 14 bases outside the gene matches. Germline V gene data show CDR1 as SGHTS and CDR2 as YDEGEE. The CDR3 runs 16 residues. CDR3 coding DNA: TGTGCCAGCAGCTGGGGGGCCGGGACAGGTCTGGCCGAGCAGTACTTC. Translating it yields CASSWGAGTGLAEQYF.

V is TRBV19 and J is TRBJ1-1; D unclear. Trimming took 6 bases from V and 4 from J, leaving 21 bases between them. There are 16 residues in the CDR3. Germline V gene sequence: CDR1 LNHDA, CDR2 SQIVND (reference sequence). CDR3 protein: CASSTRARELGTEAFF. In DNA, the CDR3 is TGTGCCAGTAGCACCCGGGCCCGTGAGCTGGGCACTGAAGCTTTCTTT.

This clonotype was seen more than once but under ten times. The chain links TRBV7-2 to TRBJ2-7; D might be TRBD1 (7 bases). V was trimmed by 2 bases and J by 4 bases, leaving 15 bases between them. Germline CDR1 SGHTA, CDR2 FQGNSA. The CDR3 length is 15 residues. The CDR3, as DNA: TGTGCCAGCAGCTTAAGGAGGGGGCGTGTGTACGAGCAGTACTTC. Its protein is CASSLRRGRVYEQYF. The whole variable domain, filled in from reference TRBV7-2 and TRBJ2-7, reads GAGVSQSPSNKVTEKGKDVELRCDPISGHTALYWYRQSLGQGLEFLIYFQGNSAPDKSGLPSDRFSAERTGGSVSTLTIQRTQQEDSAVYLCASSLRRGRVYEQYFGPGTRLTVT.

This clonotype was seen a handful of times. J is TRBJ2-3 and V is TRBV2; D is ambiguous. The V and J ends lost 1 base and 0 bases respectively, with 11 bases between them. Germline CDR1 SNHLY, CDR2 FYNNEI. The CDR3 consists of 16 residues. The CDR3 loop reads CASSEGVTPSTDTQYF. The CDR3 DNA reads TGTGCCAGCAGTGAAGGGGTGACGCCTAGCACAGATACGCAGTATTTT. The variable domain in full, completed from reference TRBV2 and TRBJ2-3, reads EPEVTQTPSHQVTQMGQEVILRCVPISNHLYFYWYRQILGQKVEFLVSFYNNEISEKSEIFDDQFSVERPDGSNFTLKIRSTKLEDSAMYFCASSEGVTPSTDTQYFGPGTRLTVL.

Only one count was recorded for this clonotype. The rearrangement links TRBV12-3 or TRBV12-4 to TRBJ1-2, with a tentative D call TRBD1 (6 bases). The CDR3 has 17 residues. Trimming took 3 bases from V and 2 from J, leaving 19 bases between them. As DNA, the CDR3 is TGTGCCAGCAGTTTCGGGGGACAAGACCGGGCGAACTATGGCTACACCTTC. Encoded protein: CASSFGGQDRANYGYTF.